A single sample gave rise to the 26 T cell receptor beta chains below, sequenced in a study of blood T cell repertoires in COVID-19. Measured with immunoSEQ multiplex PCR; TCRdb has only the in-frame clones, and not every one. The sample has about 180,000 clones, roughly 83% seen once. Input material: peripheral blood. The receptor set was obtained from a human donor in a cohort sampled during active COVID-19.

This rearrangement joins TRBV18 to TRBJ2-7; TRBD2 matches at 14 bases. V lost 3 bases and J lost 3; bases outside the gene matches: 1. Germline loops: CDR1 KGHSH, CDR2 LQKENI. The CDR3 is made up of 15 amino acids. CDR3 amino acids: CASSPGLAGGYEQYF. The CDR3 DNA sequence: TGTGCCAGCTCACCCGGACTAGCGGGGGGCTACGAGCAGTACTTC. Full variable domain (outside the CDR3, taken from reference TRBV18 and TRBJ2-7): NAGVMQNPRHLVRRRGQEARLRCSPMKGHSHVYWYRQLPEEGLKFMVYLQKENIIDESGMPKERFSAEFPKEGPSILRIQQVVRGDSAAYFCASSPGLAGGYEQYFGPGTRLTVT.

This clone has only a few counts. The chain combines TRBV10-1 with TRBJ2-7, with TRBD2 matching over 9 bases. CDR1 is WNHNN and CDR2 is SYGVQD in the germline V gene (reference sequence). Losses at the gene ends were 6 bases for V and 2 bases for J; bases not matched to a gene: 8. The CDR3 is 15 amino acids. This CDR3 is CASSPTSGPTYEQYF. The CDR3 DNA reads TGCGCCAGCAGCCCAACTAGCGGGCCTACCTACGAGCAGTACTTC.

For the CDR3, the DNA is TGTGCCAGCAGTTCTTCAGTGACAGGGTCGCGCGGCTACACCTTC. Translated: CASSSSVTGSRGYTF. V and J are TRBV6-5 and TRBJ1-2; the match to TRBD1 covers 7 bases. The CDR3 spans 15 residues. Germline V gives CDR1 MNHEY, CDR2 SVGAGI. The V segment lost 4 bases and the J segment 8 bases; nucleotides outside the gene matches: 13.

The J gene is TRBJ2-1, the V gene TRBV7-3, with 8 bases lining up with TRBD2. The V segment lost 5 bases and the J segment 4 bases; nucleotides outside the gene matches: 10. From germline, CDR1 is SGHTA and CDR2 FQGTGA. This CDR3 is 16 amino acids long. CDR3 in DNA: TGTGCCAGCAGCCCCACAAGCGGGAGCATGTACAATGAGCAGTTCTTC. Translating it yields CASSPTSGSMYNEQFF.

The CDR3 loop is CASSLWERGDRRYF. The DNA for the CDR3 is TGTGCCAGCAGCCTTTGGGAAAGGGGCGACAGGCGGTACTTC. This chain links TRBV7-2 with TRBJ2-7, with D maybe TRBD1 (6 bases). The V gene lost 5 bases and the J gene lost 12 bases, with 23 bases spanning the gap. The CDR3 is 14 residues long. Germline CDR1 SGHTA, CDR2 FQGNSA.

This chain links TRBV11-2 with TRBJ1-2; D ambiguous. This CDR3 spans 12 amino acids. Germline CDR1 is SGHAT and CDR2 is FQNNGV. Deletions cut 1 base from V and 3 bases from J, with 3 bases between. This CDR3 reads CASSLGDYGYTF. The CDR3 coding sequence is TGTGCCAGCAGCTTAGGAGACTATGGCTACACCTTC.

The chain employs TRBV28 and TRBJ2-7, with D uncertain. This CDR3 spans 12 amino acids. Germline assignment: CDR1 MDHEN and CDR2 SYDVKM. Trimming pared 3 bases from V and 3 bases from J, leaving 6 bases between. The CDR3 DNA follows: TGTGCCAGCAGTTTGACAAACTACGAGCAGTACTTC. It translates to CASSLTNYEQYF. The complete variable domain, with remaining parts taken from reference TRBV28 and TRBJ2-7, reads DVKVTQSSRYLVKRTGEKVFLECVQDMDHENMFWYRQDPGLGLRLIYFSYDVKMKEKGDIPEGYSVSREKKERFSLILESASTNQTSMYLCASSLTNYEQYFGPGTRLTVT.

The chain combines TRBV4-1 with TRBJ2-7; 8 bases are shared with TRBD1. V lost 1 base, J lost 2 bases, and 7 bases stayed unmatched. This CDR3 is built from 16 residues. Per the germline V gene, CDR1 is MGHRA and CDR2 is YSYEKL. CDR3 loop: CASSQVPGQGPYEQYF. CDR3 DNA sequence: TGCGCCAGCAGCCAAGTTCCAGGACAGGGACCCTACGAGCAGTACTTC.

This chain connects TRBV2 to TRBJ1-2; D ambiguous. The CDR3 runs to 12 residues. The V gene's germline CDR1 is SNHLY and CDR2 FYNNEI. Trimming shortened V by 6 bases and J by 3 bases, and 8 bases separated the two germline ends. The CDR3: CASSWQYYGYTF. CDR3 sequence (DNA): TGTGCCAGCAGCTGGCAGTACTATGGCTACACCTTC.

Turning to this clone: Other DNA sequences in the sample encode the same CDR3. This rearrangement joins TRBV7-9 to TRBJ2-7; 9 bases are shared with TRBD1. The V and J ends lost 5 bases and 3 bases, in that order; junction bases with no gene match: 5. The germline V gene encodes CDR1 SEHNR and CDR2 FQNEAQ (reference sequence). CDR3 length: 14 residues. The CDR3 bases are TGTGCCAGCAGCGCTCGGGACAGGGACTACGAGCAGTACTTC. It codes for CASSARDRDYEQYF.

The chain uses TRBV3-1 (or the pseudogene TRBV3-2) and TRBJ2-3; D is unclear. The CDR3 contains 15 residues. The germline V gene encodes CDR1 LGHDT and CDR2 YNNKEL (reference sequence). The ends were cut back, 0 bases at V and 5 bases at J, with 12 bases in the middle. CDR3: CASSQDMATIDTQYF. In nucleotides, the CDR3 is TGTGCCAGCAGCCAAGATATGGCCACGATAGATACGCAGTATTTT.

The chain joins TRBV6-5 to TRBJ2-1; 9 nucleotides agree with TRBD2. The ends lost 7 bases at V and 8 bases at J; junction bases unmatched: 9. The germline V gene has CDR1 MNHEY and CDR2 SVGAGI. The CDR3 loop spans 14 amino acids. The CDR3 nucleotides are TGTGCCAGCAAGGAGTTGGCGGGAGGGGATGAGCAGTTCTTC. It yields the protein CASKELAGGDEQFF.

This clone was counted a single time. This sequence joins TRBV7-2 and TRBJ2-5, with 14 bases aligning to TRBD2. The CDR3 is 17 amino acids. The junction had 2 bases not matched to a gene; V was cut back by 0 bases and J by 2 bases. CDR1 and CDR2 from the germline V gene are SGHTA and FQGNSA. CDR3 DNA: TGTGCCAGCAGCTTAGCCCGGACTAGCGGGGGGCAAGAGACCCAGTACTTC. Its protein product is CASSLARTSGGQETQYF.

V usage is TRBV7-8 and J usage is TRBJ2-7; 9 bases match TRBD1. The CDR3 has 15 residues. J was trimmed by 4 bases and V by 2 bases; bases with no gene match: 6. Germline V CDR1 and CDR2: SGHVS, FQNEAQ. The CDR3 DNA sequence: TGTGCCAGCAGCTTATCCCGGGACAGGGTATACGAGCAGTACTTC. This encodes CASSLSRDRVYEQYF.

The chain joins TRBV4-1 to TRBJ2-7, with D possibly matching TRBD2 (6 bases). The germline V gene has CDR1 MGHRA and CDR2 YSYEKL. Trimming stripped 1 base from V and 0 bases from J, with 22 bases between. The CDR3 runs 19 residues. In DNA, the CDR3 is TGCGCCAGCAGCCAAGGCCCCGGCGGGGCCGAGAAAAGCTCCTACGAGCAGTACTTC. Its translation is CASSQGPGGAEKSSYEQYF.

The rearrangement links TRBV11-3 to TRBJ2-5; D possibly corresponds to TRBD1 (6 bases). Per germline, CDR1 SGHNT and CDR2 YENEEA. Trimming cost V 3 bases and J 4 bases, with 9 bases left between them. The length of the CDR3 is 13 residues. As DNA, the CDR3 is TGTGCCAGCAGCTTCAGGGGATCAGAGACCCAGTACTTC. Protein product: CASSFRGSETQYF.

This chain joins TRBV2 and TRBJ1-5; 8 bases are shared with TRBD1. V shed 1 base, J shed 2 bases, and the junction held 4 bases outside the gene matches. CDR1 and CDR2 (germline): SNHLY, FYNNEI. The CDR3 runs 16 residues. The CDR3 sequence: CASSEGTGRRNQPQHF. CDR3 DNA: TGTGCCAGCAGTGAAGGGACAGGGAGGCGCAATCAGCCCCAGCATTTT.

The chain has TRBV18 and TRBJ2-7; 12 positions match TRBD1. The V gene's germline CDR1 is KGHSH and CDR2 LQKENI. Unmatched junction bases numbered 6, after V lost 3 bases and J lost 6 bases. The CDR3 is 15 amino acids. CDR3 nucleotides: TGTGCCAGCTCACCGGGACAGGGGGCGCGGTCCGAGCAGTACTTC. This codes for CASSPGQGARSEQYF.

The V gene is TRBV5-1, the J gene TRBJ2-5; D is perhaps TRBD2 (5 bases). The length of the CDR3 is 16 residues. Germline CDR1 SGHRS, CDR2 YFSETQ. V was clipped by 3 bases and J by 5 bases, with 20 bases between them. In DNA form, the CDR3 reads TGCGCCAGCAGCTCGAATTCCGACCGGGGAGAGGAGACCCAGTACTTC. This gives the protein CASSSNSDRGEETQYF.

This chain joins TRBV4-3 and TRBJ2-4, with D maybe TRBD2 (6 bases). In germline, CDR1 is LGHNA, CDR2 YSLEER. Trimming left V 1 base short and J 7 bases short, with 14 bases between. The CDR3 runs to 15 residues. The CDR3 is CASSQGGGSGNIQYF. CDR3 DNA: TGCGCCAGCAGCCAAGGGGGAGGCAGTGGGAACATTCAGTACTTC.

The chain recombines TRBV6-2 or TRBV6-3 with TRBJ2-5; no reliable D call. Germline V gene lookup returns CDR1 MNHEY and CDR2 SVGEGT. V was trimmed by 2 bases and J by 5 bases, leaving 9 bases between them. The CDR3 runs 13 residues. In DNA, the CDR3 is TGTGCCAGCAGTTACACGGCGGAGGAGACCCAGTACTTC. It specifies CASSYTAEETQYF.

The chain combines TRBV3-1 (or the pseudogene TRBV3-2) with TRBJ2-4; 9 bases fit TRBD1. After removal of 5 bases from V and 7 bases from J, the junction contained 6 bases not matched to a gene. The CDR3 is made up of 14 amino acids. Germline lookup yields CDR1 LGHDT and CDR2 YNNKEL (reference sequence). In DNA, the CDR3 is TGTGCCAGCAGCTCTGGGACAGGGTCGAACATTCAGTACTTC. Its protein is CASSSGTGSNIQYF.

This clone was observed many times. This chain connects TRBV7-9 to TRBJ2-7, with D possibly TRBD2 on 5 matching bases. The CDR3 totals 12 residues. Germline V gene lookup returns CDR1 SEHNR and CDR2 FQNEAQ (reference sequence). The V and J ends lost 8 bases and 1 base respectively, with 9 bases between them. CDR3 in DNA: TGTGCCAGCGGCGGCGGGTCCTACGAGCAGTACTTC. Amino acids: CASGGGSYEQYF. The whole variable domain, remainder taken from reference TRBV7-9 and TRBJ2-7, is DTGVSQNPRHKITKRGQNVTFRCDPISEHNRLYWYRQTLGQGPEFLTYFQNEAQLEKSRLLSDRFSAERPKGSFSTLEIQRTEQGDSAMYLCASGGGSYEQYFGPGTRLTVT.

The chain employs TRBV7-8 and TRBJ1-2; 9 positions match TRBD1. CDR1 and CDR2 (germline): SGHVS, FQNEAQ. V shed 5 bases and J 8 bases; nucleotides not matched to a gene: 9. This CDR3 region has 14 residues. The CDR3 DNA is TGTGCCAGCAGCCACAGACAGGGGGTGAGAGGCTACACCTTC. It is translated as CASSHRQGVRGYTF.

The chain employs TRBV2 and TRBJ1-4, with D unclear. Looked up from germline, CDR1 is SNHLY and CDR2 is FYNNEI. This CDR3 is 15 amino acids long. The germline V and J ends were trimmed by 7 bases and 4 bases, with 16 bases remaining between them. CDR3 protein: CASNPLTGNNEKLFF. CDR3 nucleotide sequence: TGTGCCAGCAATCCCCTTACCGGGAATAATGAAAAACTGTTTTTT. The whole variable domain, remainder taken from reference TRBV2 and TRBJ1-4, is EPEVTQTPSHQVTQMGQEVILRCVPISNHLYFYWYRQILGQKVEFLVSFYNNEISEKSEIFDDQFSVERPDGSNFTLKIRSTKLEDSAMYFCASNPLTGNNEKLFFGSGTQLSVL.

The chain uses TRBV6-5 and TRBJ2-7; D is possibly TRBD1 (6 bases). This CDR3 has 13 residues. V was cut by 0 bases and J by 3 bases, with 6 bases left in between. Germline V CDR1 and CDR2: MNHEY, SVGAGI. CDR3 amino acids: CASSYSDSYEQYF. The CDR3 nucleotides read TGTGCCAGCAGTTACTCGGACAGCTACGAGCAGTACTTC.